This T cell receptor (beta chain) is from a study of cytomegalovirus exposure and HLA in healthy donors. General study points: Presence/absence analysis assumed near-uniform sequencing depth across donors. TCR beta V- and J-gene trimming, according to a later analysis, was linked to a missense DCLRE1C variant.

PCR was performed using 60 Vbeta and 13 Jbeta primers. TCRdb's table, derived via immunoSEQ multiplex PCR, lists solely in-frame clones and lacks some. Of under 150,000 clones detected, roughly three quarters appear once; the ten largest clones hold approximately 5.1%. Per the germline V gene, CDR1 is GTSNPN and CDR2 is SVGIG (reference sequence). Trimming removed 8 bases from V and 6 bases from J, with 19 bases in between. The CDR3 has 14 residues. About this clone: Its specificity is not known.

The sequence was collected from a male donor in good health and CMV-seronegative. The sequenced sample consisted of PBMCs. The rearrangement uses TRBV30 and TRBJ1-4; D is possibly TRBD1 (6 bases). The CDR3 bases are TGTGCCGGATTAACAGGGAGGGGAGATGAAAAACTGTTTTTT. Translated: CAGLTGRGDEKLFF.